The sample holds many counts of the clone carrying this T cell receptor (beta chain). Its antigen is as yet unknown. In germline, CDR1 is SGHTA, CDR2 FQGNSA. CDR3 length equals 13 residues. Between the trimmed V and J ends, which lost 3 bases and 3 bases, there was a span of 9 bases. Both TRBC1 and TRBC2 were covered by a beta constant-region primer of two equimolar oligonucleotides. Nested alpha and beta constant-region primers with the SP2 primer drove four PCR rounds on ligated cDNA. TCRdb ran MiXCR on the UMI-ligation and nested PCR reads and lists one entry per CDR3 protein. The sample contains approximately 85,000 distinct CDR3 sequences, around 6.5% of which appear only once. Cells stained for CD3, CD4, CD8, CD45RA, CD27 and viability were sorted into four CD45RA/CD27 subsets. This record comes from a study of naive and memory T cell subsets. Study-wide results and caveats: TCR counts from RNA may reflect activation-linked expression changes.

The rearrangement uses TRBV7-2 and TRBJ2-7; no reliable D call. The sample consisted of central memory CD4+ T cells from blood. This sequence originates from a human donor in good health. CDR3 protein: CASSFGINYEQYF. CDR3 DNA sequence: TGTGCCAGCAGCTTCGGCATAAACTACGAGCAGTACTTC. Full variable domain (outside the CDR3, taken from reference TRBV7-2 and TRBJ2-7): GAGVSQSPSNKVTEKGKDVELRCDPISGHTALYWYRQSLGQGLEFLIYFQGNSAPDKSGLPSDRFSAERTGGSVSTLTIQRTQQEDSAVYLCASSFGINYEQYFGPGTRLTVT.